Each of the 18 T cell receptor beta chains below was sequenced from the same sample in a study of shared clonotypes between healthy human individuals. Naive-designated CD8 cells lacked CD45RO, were positively enriched for CCR7, and omitted terminally differentiated effector memory CD45RA+ cells. The table came from immunoSEQ multiplex PCR; TCRdb's copy has only in-frame clones and leaves some out. The sample holds about 750,000 clones, over 90% seen once. The specimen was naive CD8+ T cells sorted from blood. The source of these receptors is a man under 40 in good health.

The chain employs TRBV29-1 and TRBJ2-2, with TRBD1 identical over 11 bases. The CDR3 has 14 residues. CDR1 SQVTM and CDR2 ANQGSEA come from the germline V gene. V shed 6 bases and J 7 bases; nucleotides not matched to a gene: 7. In nucleotides, the CDR3 is TGCAGCGTCGTCGGACAGGGGGCGAACGGGGAGCTGTTTTTT. Translating gives CSVVGQGANGELFF.

The rearrangement links TRBV7-2 to TRBJ1-5; D perhaps matches TRBD1 (5 bases). V lost 1 base, J lost 2 bases, and 12 bases lay in between. The CDR3 contains 16 residues. Germline V gene lookup returns CDR1 SGHTA and CDR2 FQGNSA. Here the CDR3 reads CASSLVGASGNQPQHF. The CDR3 nucleotides are TGTGCCAGCAGCTTAGTCGGGGCGAGTGGCAATCAGCCCCAGCATTTT. Full variable domain (remainder filled in from reference TRBV7-2 and TRBJ1-5): GAGVSQSPSNKVTEKGKDVELRCDPISGHTALYWYRQSLGQGLEFLIYFQGNSAPDKSGLPSDRFSAERTGGSVSTLTIQRTQQEDSAVYLCASSLVGASGNQPQHFGDGTRLSIL.

CDR3 amino acids: CASSYVNAQPGIDEQFF. In DNA, the CDR3 is TGTGCCAGCAGTTATGTAAACGCACAGCCAGGGATCGATGAGCAGTTCTTC. This rearrangement joins TRBV7-8 to TRBJ2-1, with D possibly matching TRBD1 (5 bases). The CDR3 is made up of 17 amino acids. V gave up 6 bases and J gave up 8 bases, with 26 bases separating them. Germline values: CDR1 SGHVS, CDR2 FQNEAQ.

J is TRBJ2-3 and V is TRBV27, with 9 bases that match TRBD2. The CDR3 is 17 amino acids. Germline loops: CDR1 MNHEY, CDR2 SMNVEV (reference sequence). V lost 1 base to trimming and J lost 4 bases; unmatched junction nucleotides: 9. The CDR3 region is CASSLWGGRASPDTQYF. CDR3 nucleotide sequence: TGTGCCAGCAGTTTATGGGGCGGGAGGGCCAGCCCAGATACGCAGTATTTT.

The rearrangement links TRBV27 to TRBJ2-1; D possibly corresponds to TRBD2 (6 bases). The CDR3 runs to 14 residues. Germline assignment: CDR1 MNHEY and CDR2 SMNVEV (reference sequence). Between the trimmed V and J ends, which lost 8 bases and 2 bases, there was a span of 13 bases. The CDR3 DNA reads as TGTGCCAGCGGCTGGCGGGGACCCTACAATGAGCAGTTCTTC. Translation gives CASGWRGPYNEQFF.

The chain has TRBV5-4 and TRBJ1-1, with 7 bases lining up with TRBD1. The CDR3 is 14 amino acids. V gave up 4 bases and J gave up 2 bases; unmatched junction bases: 5. CDR1 is SGHNT and CDR2 is YYREEE in the germline V gene (reference sequence). The CDR3 loop reads CASSPDRSNTEAFF. In DNA, the CDR3 is TGTGCCAGCAGCCCGGACAGGAGCAACACTGAAGCTTTCTTT. Together with reference TRBV5-4 and TRBJ1-1, the CDR3 gives the full variable domain: ETGVTQSPTHLIKTRGQQVTLRCSSQSGHNTVSWYQQALGQGPQFIFQYYREEENGRGNFPPRFSGLQFPNYSSELNVNALELDDSALYLCASSPDRSNTEAFFGQGTRLTVV.

The chain employs TRBV6-5 and TRBJ1-1; 7 positions match TRBD1. Germline CDR1 and CDR2: MNHEY and SVGAGI. This CDR3 is 16 amino acids long. V gave up 4 bases and J gave up 1 base; unmatched junction bases: 9. The CDR3 protein is CASSSSQGLQNTEAFF. DNA of the CDR3: TGTGCCAGCAGTTCATCACAGGGGCTACAGAACACTGAAGCTTTCTTT.

The chain combines TRBV7-8 with TRBJ2-3, with a possible D match to TRBD2 (7 bases). Trimming took 2 bases from V and 6 from J, leaving 12 bases between them. The CDR3 is 14 amino acids. Germline V CDR1 and CDR2: SGHVS, FQNEAQ. The CDR3, as DNA: TGTGCCAGCAGCTTATTAGGGGGGGCCGATACGCAGTATTTT. Translation gives CASSLLGGADTQYF.

The V call is TRBV6-4, the J call TRBJ2-1; 7 nucleotides align to TRBD2. The germline CDR1 and CDR2 sequences are MRHNA and SNTAGT. CDR3 length: 17 amino acids. V was pared by 3 bases and J by 0 bases, with 8 bases of the junction left unmatched. CDR3 sequence reads: CASSEGGTISSYNEQFF. The CDR3 DNA reads as TGTGCCAGCAGTGAGGGGGGGACGATAAGCTCCTACAATGAGCAGTTCTTC.

The chain has TRBV5-4 and TRBJ2-1, with 7 nucleotides matching TRBD1. V was pared by 1 base and J by 5 bases, with 12 bases of the junction left unmatched. The CDR3 is made up of 17 amino acids. The germline CDR1 and CDR2 sequences are SGHNT and YYREEE (reference sequence). The DNA of the CDR3 is TGTGCCAGCAGCTTGAGCGTTTTTGCCGGACAGGACAATGAGCAGTTCTTC. Translated, it gives CASSLSVFAGQDNEQFF.

The genes are TRBV4-1 and TRBJ1-2, with 8 bases lining up with TRBD1. Germline loops: CDR1 MGHRA, CDR2 YSYEKL. J lost 4 bases, V lost 1 base, and 5 bases had no gene match. The CDR3 has 15 residues. Written as DNA, the CDR3 is TGCGCCAGCAGCCAAGGTTTGACAGGGGTCTATGGCTACACCTTC. Its protein is CASSQGLTGVYGYTF.

The CDR3 is CSVEHGQGGTEAFF. The CDR3 DNA sequence: TGCAGCGTAGAGCACGGACAGGGGGGCACTGAAGCTTTCTTT. The chain uses TRBV29-1 and TRBJ1-1, with 10 positions matching TRBD1. The CDR3 sequence is 14 residues long. From germline, CDR1 is SQVTM and CDR2 ANQGSEA. After removal of 6 bases from V and 4 bases from J, the junction contained 8 bases not matched to a gene.

The rearrangement links TRBV7-9 to TRBJ2-7; D is unresolved. The CDR3 loop spans 12 amino acids. Deletions cut 5 bases from V and 7 bases from J, with 12 bases between. Germline V gives CDR1 SEHNR, CDR2 FQNEAQ (reference sequence). The CDR3 region is CASSRAGREQYF. CDR3 nucleotides: TGTGCCAGCAGCCGCGCCGGACGGGAGCAGTACTTC. Supplemented by reference TRBV7-9 and TRBJ2-7, the full variable domain reads DTGVSQNPRHKITKRGQNVTFRCDPISEHNRLYWYRQTLGQGPEFLTYFQNEAQLEKSRLLSDRFSAERPKGSFSTLEIQRTEQGDSAMYLCASSRAGREQYFGPGTRLTVT.

This rearrangement joins TRBV27 to TRBJ2-5; D tentatively reads TRBD1 or TRBD2 (6 bases each). Germline V gives CDR1 MNHEY, CDR2 SMNVEV (reference sequence). The CDR3 runs to 16 residues. Trimming removed 3 bases from V and 1 base from J, with 15 bases in between. CDR3 region: CASSFYRGQIQETQYF. CDR3 sequence (DNA): TGTGCCAGCAGTTTCTATCGGGGGCAGATCCAAGAGACCCAGTACTTC.

This chain links TRBV7-8 with TRBJ1-2; no clear D gene. The length of the CDR3 is 14 residues. The V end lost 5 bases, the J end lost 6 bases, and 16 bases lay between the germline ends. From germline, CDR1 is SGHVS and CDR2 FQNEAQ. CDR3 residues: CASSQLREINGYTF. The CDR3 DNA follows: TGTGCCAGCAGCCAACTCCGGGAGATAAATGGCTACACCTTC.

This sequence joins TRBV7-2 and TRBJ2-7, with 8 bases aligning to TRBD1. Germline V gives CDR1 SGHTA, CDR2 FQGNSA. The V and J ends lost 2 bases and 5 bases, in that order; junction bases with no gene match: 5. The CDR3 extends over 14 amino acids. CDR3 amino acids: CASSLRDRSDEQYF. The DNA of the CDR3 is TGTGCCAGCAGCTTAAGGGACAGGTCTGACGAGCAGTACTTC.

The V and J genes are TRBV19 and TRBJ2-7; TRBD1 is a possible D gene (6 bases). V dropped 1 base and J dropped 1 base, with 8 bases sitting between them. In germline, CDR1 is LNHDA, CDR2 SQIVND (reference sequence). The CDR3 has 14 residues. The CDR3 region is CASSIVDRSYEQYF. CDR3 in DNA: TGTGCCAGTAGTATAGTCGACAGGTCCTACGAGCAGTACTTC. The complete variable domain, with remaining parts taken from reference TRBV19 and TRBJ2-7, reads DGGITQSPKYLFRKEGQNVTLSCEQNLNHDAMYWYRQDPGQGLRLIYYSQIVNDFQKGDIAEGYSVSREKKESFPLTVTSAQKNPTAFYLCASSIVDRSYEQYFGPGTRLTVT.

This rearrangement joins TRBV7-6 to TRBJ2-5; 8 nucleotides align to TRBD2. J was trimmed by 3 bases and V by 5 bases; bases with no gene match: 11. The CDR3 runs to 16 residues. In germline, CDR1 is SGHVS, CDR2 FNYEAQ. The CDR3 loop is CASSPEAGVGEETQYF. In DNA form, the CDR3 reads TGTGCCAGCAGCCCTGAAGCGGGAGTAGGGGAAGAGACCCAGTACTTC.